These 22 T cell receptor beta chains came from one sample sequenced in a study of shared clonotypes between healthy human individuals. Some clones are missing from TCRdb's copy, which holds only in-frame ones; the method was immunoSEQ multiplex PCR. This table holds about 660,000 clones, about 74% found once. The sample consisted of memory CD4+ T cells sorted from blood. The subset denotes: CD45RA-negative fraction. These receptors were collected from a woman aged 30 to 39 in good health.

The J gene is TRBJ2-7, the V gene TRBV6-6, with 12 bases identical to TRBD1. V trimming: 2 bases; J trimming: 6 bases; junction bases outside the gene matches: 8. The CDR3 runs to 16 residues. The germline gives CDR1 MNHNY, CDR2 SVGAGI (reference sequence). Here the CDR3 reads CASSYAPGQGAGEQYF. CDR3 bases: TGTGCCAGCAGTTACGCTCCGGGACAGGGGGCTGGCGAGCAGTACTTC.

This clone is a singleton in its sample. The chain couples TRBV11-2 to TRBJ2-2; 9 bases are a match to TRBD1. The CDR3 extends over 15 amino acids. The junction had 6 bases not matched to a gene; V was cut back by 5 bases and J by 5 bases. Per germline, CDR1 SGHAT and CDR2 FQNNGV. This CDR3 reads CASSKSQGATGELFF. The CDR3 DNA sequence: TGTGCCAGCAGCAAATCACAGGGGGCGACCGGGGAGCTGTTTTTT.

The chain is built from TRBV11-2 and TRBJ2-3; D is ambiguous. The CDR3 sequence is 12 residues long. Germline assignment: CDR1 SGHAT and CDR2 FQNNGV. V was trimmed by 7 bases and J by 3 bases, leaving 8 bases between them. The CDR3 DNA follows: TGTGCCAGCACCGTGGGGACAGATACGCAGTATTTT. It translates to CASTVGTDTQYF. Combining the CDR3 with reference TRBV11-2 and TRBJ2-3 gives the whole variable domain EAGVAQSPRYKIIEKRQSVAFWCNPISGHATLYWYQQILGQGPKLLIQFQNNGVVDDSQLPKDRFSAERLKGVDSTLKIQPAKLEDSAVYLCASTVGTDTQYFGPGTRLTVL.

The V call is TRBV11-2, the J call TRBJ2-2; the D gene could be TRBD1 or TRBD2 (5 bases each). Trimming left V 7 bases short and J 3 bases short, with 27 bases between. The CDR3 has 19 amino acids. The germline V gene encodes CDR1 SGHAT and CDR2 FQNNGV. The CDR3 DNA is TGTGCCAGCATCGCAAGGGGACGGGCGACGACGGAATACACCGGGGAGCTGTTTTTT. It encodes CASIARGRATTEYTGELFF.

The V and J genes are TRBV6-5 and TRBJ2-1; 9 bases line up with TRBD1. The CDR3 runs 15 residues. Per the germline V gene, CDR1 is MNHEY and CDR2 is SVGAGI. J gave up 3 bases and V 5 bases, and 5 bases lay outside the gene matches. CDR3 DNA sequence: TGTGCCAGCAGTACCGGGACAGGGAGCTACAATGAGCAGTTCTTC. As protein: CASSTGTGSYNEQFF.

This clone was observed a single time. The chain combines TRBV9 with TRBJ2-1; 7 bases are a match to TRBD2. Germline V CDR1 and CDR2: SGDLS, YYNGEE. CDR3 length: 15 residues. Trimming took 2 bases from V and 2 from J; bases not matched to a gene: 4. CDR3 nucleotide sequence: TGTGCCAGCAGCGTCAGCGGGGATACCTACAATGAGCAGTTCTTC. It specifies CASSVSGDTYNEQFF.

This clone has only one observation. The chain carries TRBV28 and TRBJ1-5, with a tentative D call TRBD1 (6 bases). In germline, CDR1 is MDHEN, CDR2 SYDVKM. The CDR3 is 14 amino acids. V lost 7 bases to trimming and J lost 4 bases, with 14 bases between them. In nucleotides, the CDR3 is TGTGCCAGCAAGCACAGGGCTCTGAATCAGCCCCAGCATTTT. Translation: CASKHRALNQPQHF.

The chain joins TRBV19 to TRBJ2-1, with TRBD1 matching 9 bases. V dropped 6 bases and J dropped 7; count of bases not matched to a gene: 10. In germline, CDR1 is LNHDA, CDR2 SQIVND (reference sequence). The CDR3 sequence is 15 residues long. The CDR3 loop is CASSPRDRDRNEQFF. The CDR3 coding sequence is TGTGCCAGTAGCCCCCGGGACAGGGATAGAAATGAGCAGTTCTTC.

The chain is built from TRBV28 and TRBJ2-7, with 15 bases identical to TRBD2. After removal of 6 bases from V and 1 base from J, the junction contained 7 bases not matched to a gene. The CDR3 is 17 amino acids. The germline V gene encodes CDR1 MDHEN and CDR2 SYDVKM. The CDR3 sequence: CASRTAGLAGGSYEQYF. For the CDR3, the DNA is TGTGCCAGCAGAACGGCGGGACTAGCGGGGGGATCCTACGAGCAGTACTTC.

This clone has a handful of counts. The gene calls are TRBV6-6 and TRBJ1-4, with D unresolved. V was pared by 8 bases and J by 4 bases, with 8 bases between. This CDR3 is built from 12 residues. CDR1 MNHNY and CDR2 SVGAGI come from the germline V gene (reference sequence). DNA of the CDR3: TGTGCCAGCTTGGCAGTTAATGAAAAACTGTTTTTT. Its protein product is CASLAVNEKLFF.

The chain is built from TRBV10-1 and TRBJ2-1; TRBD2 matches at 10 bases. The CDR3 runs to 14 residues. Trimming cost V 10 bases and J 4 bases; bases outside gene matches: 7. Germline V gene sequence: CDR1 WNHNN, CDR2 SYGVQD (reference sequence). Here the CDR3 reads CATGLAGAYNEQFF. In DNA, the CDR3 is TGCGCCACTGGGCTAGCGGGAGCTTACAATGAGCAGTTCTTC.

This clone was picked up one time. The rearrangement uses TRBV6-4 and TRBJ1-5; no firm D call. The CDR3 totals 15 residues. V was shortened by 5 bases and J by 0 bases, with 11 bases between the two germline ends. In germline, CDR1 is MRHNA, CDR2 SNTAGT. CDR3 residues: CASSQDPDSNQPQHF. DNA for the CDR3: TGTGCCAGCAGTCAGGATCCGGATAGCAATCAGCCCCAGCATTTT.

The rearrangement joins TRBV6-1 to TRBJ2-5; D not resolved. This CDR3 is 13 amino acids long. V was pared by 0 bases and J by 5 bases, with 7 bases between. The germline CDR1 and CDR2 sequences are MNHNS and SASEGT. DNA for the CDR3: TGTGCCAGCAGTGAAGCCTTGGGGGAGACCCAGTACTTC. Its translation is CASSEALGETQYF.

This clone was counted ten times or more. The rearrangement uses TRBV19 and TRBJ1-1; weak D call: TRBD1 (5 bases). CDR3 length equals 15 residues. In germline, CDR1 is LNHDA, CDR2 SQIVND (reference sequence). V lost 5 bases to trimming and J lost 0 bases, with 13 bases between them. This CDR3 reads CASSAYRGVNTEAFF. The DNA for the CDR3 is TGTGCCAGTAGTGCCTATCGGGGGGTGAACACTGAAGCTTTCTTT.

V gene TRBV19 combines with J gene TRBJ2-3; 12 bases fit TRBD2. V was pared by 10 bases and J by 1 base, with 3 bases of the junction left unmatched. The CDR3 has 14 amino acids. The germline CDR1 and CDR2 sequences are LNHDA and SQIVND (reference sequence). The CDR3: CATSSGGGTDTQYF. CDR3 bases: TGTGCCACATCTAGCGGGGGGGGCACAGATACGCAGTATTTT.

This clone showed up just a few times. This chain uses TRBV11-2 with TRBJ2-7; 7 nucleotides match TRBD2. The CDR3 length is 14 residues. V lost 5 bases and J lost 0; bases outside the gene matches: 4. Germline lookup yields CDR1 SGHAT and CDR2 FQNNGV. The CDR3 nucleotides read TGTGCCAGCAGCGAACTAGCGAACTCCTACGAGCAGTACTTC. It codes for CASSELANSYEQYF.

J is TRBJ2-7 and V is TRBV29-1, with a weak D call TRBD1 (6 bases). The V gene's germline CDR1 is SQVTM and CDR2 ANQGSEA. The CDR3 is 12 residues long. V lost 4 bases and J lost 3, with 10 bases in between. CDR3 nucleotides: TGCAGCGTTGTGGGGGCCCGCTACGAGCAGTACTTC. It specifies CSVVGARYEQYF.

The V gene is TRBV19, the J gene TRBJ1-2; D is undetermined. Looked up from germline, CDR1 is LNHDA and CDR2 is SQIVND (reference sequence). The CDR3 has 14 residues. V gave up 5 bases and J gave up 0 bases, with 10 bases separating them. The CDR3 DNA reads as TGTGCCAGTAGTTCACAGAGAGCTAACTATGGCTACACCTTC. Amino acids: CASSSQRANYGYTF.

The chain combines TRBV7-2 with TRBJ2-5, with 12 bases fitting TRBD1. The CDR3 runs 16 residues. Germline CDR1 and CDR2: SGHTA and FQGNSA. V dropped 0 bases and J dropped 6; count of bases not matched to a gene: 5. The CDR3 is CASSLAGTGGAQTQYF. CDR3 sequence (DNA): TGTGCCAGCAGCTTAGCTGGGACAGGGGGCGCGCAGACCCAGTACTTC. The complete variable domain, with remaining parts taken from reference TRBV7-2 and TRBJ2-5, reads GAGVSQSPSNKVTEKGKDVELRCDPISGHTALYWYRQSLGQGLEFLIYFQGNSAPDKSGLPSDRFSAERTGGSVSTLTIQRTQQEDSAVYLCASSLAGTGGAQTQYFGPGTRLLVL.

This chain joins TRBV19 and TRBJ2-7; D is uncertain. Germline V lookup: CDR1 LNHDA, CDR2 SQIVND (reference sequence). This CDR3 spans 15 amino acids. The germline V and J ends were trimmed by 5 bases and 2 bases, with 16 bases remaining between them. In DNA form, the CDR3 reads TGTGCCAGTAGTTCCGATGGAAGCACGACCTACGAGCAGTACTTC. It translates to CASSSDGSTTYEQYF.

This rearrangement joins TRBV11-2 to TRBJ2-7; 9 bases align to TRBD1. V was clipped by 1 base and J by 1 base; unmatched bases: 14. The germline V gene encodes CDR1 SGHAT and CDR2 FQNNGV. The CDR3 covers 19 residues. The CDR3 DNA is TGTGCCAGCAGCTTAGTCTGGGACAGGGCCGGTAAGAAGTCCTACGAGCAGTACTTC. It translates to CASSLVWDRAGKKSYEQYF.

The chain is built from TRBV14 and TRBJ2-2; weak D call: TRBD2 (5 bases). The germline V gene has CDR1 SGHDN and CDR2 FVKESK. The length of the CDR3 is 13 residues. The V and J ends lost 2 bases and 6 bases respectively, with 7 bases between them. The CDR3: CASSQSGSGELFF. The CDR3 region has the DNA TGTGCCAGCAGCCAAAGCGGCTCCGGGGAGCTGTTTTTT.